A selection of T cell receptor beta chains follows, all from one sample in a study of OX40 agonist ivuxolimab in advanced cancers. TCRdb's copy holds only in-frame clones and misses some; the assay was immunoSEQ multiplex PCR. The profile covers about 75,000 clones, with more than 75% appearing a single time and 17% taken by the ten largest. The sample here was CD4+ or CD8+ T cells sorted from blood, taken in a trial of the OX40 agonist ivuxolimab. The receptors here all came from an adult with an advanced solid tumor such as melanoma, head and neck, liver or kidney cancer. Each CDR3 is given with its conserved first and last residue. D genes are given only for firm matches. Where a row states a size, it is once, few, many or the class of an expanded clone; other rows omit it.

>13|TRBV29-1|-|TRBJ1-2|-
TGCAGCGTTGAAGGCAGCCTAAACTATGGCTACACCTTC
CSVEGSLNYGYTF
>15|TRBV5-8|-|TRBJ2-7|TRBD1
TGTGCCAGCAGCTTGGATGGGACAGGGGTGAACGAGCAGTACTTC
CASSLDGTGVNEQYF
>14|TRBV5-6|few|TRBJ2-7|-
TGTGCCAGCAGCAGGGATCCATCCTCCTACGAGCAGTACTTC
CASSRDPSSYEQYF
>16|TRBV19|once|TRBJ2-3|TRBD2
TGTGCCAGTAGTATTTATGCGGGAGAATTGAGAGATACGCAGTATTTT
CASSIYAGELRDTQYF
>14|TRBV14|-|TRBJ1-2|-
TGTGCCAGCAGCCAAGACCGGACGGCCTATGGCTACACCTTC
CASSQDRTAYGYTF
>16|TRBV15|-|TRBJ2-1|TRBD1
TGTGCCACCAGCAGAGGGACAGGGGGGTCCTACAATGAGCAGTTCTTC
CATSRGTGGSYNEQFF
>14|TRBV19|-|TRBJ2-2|TRBD1
TGTGCCAGTACCGGACAGGGAACGGCCGGGGAGCTGTTTTTT
CASTGQGTAGELFF
>14|TRBV19|-|TRBJ2-2|TRBD1
TGTGCCAGTAGAAGACAGGGGGCGGGCGGGGAGCTGTTTTTT
CASRRQGAGGELFF
>13|TRBV19|-|TRBJ1-3|-
TGTGCCAGTAGCCAGGGGAAGAGAAACACCATATATTTT
CASSQGKRNTIYF
>14|TRBV21-1|-|TRBJ1-1|-
TGTGCCAGCAGCAATTGGCTGATGAACACTGAAGCTTTCTTT
CASSNWLMNTEAFF
>12|TRBV6-1|once|TRBJ1-4|-
TGTGCCAGCAGGAATACCCAGGGAAAACTGTTTTTT
CASRNTQGKLFF
>13|TRBV27|-|TRBJ1-2|-
TGTGCCAGCGGGGGTGGAGGGATCTATGGCTACACCTTC
CASGGGGIYGYTF
>13|TRBV28|-|TRBJ1-2|-
TGTGCCAGCGGAGGGGCCCTGAACTATGGCTACACCTTC
CASGGALNYGYTF
>14|TRBV6-5|-|TRBJ2-7|-
TGTGCCAGCAGTTACCCAAGTCGCTCCTACGAGCAGTACTTC
CASSYPSRSYEQYF
>13|TRBV6-6|-|TRBJ2-7|TRBD2
TGTGCCAGCAGTCTTAGCGGGGTTTACGAGCAGTACTTC
CASSLSGVYEQYF
>13|TRBV28|-|TRBJ1-2|-
TGTGCCAGCAGTCCCAGGGCTAACTATGGCTACACCTTC
CASSPRANYGYTF
>13|TRBV5-6|-|TRBJ1-5|-
TGTGCCAGCAGCTTGGGGCGAGATCAGCCCCAGCATTTT
CASSLGRDQPQHF
>13|TRBV6-1|-|TRBJ1-2|-
TGTGCCAGCAGTATCAGCCTTGGGAATGGCTACACCTTC
CASSISLGNGYTF
>16|TRBV6-6|-|TRBJ2-5|TRBD1
TGTGCCAGCAGTTACCGGACAGGGGACGCCCAAGAGACCCAGTACTTC
CASSYRTGDAQETQYF
>14|TRBV29-1|-|TRBJ1-5|-
TGCAGCGTTGCAATAGGGGGGGACAATCAGCCCCAGCATTTT
CSVAIGGDNQPQHF
>16|TRBV29-1|-|TRBJ2-3|TRBD2
TGCAGCGCCTGGGGACTAGCGGGGTGGTTAACAGATACGCAGTATTTT
CSAWGLAGWLTDTQYF
>20|TRBV18|-|TRBJ2-1|TRBD2
TGTGCCAGCTCACCATGGGGGGTCCGGGCGGGAGCTTATTCCTACAATGAGCAGTTCTTC
CASSPWGVRAGAYSYNEQFF
>14|TRBV29-1|-|TRBJ2-7|-
TGCAGCGCCAAATCCGGAGGGGGGGCCTACGAGCAGTACTTC
CSAKSGGGAYEQYF
>14|TRBV6-5|-|TRBJ2-3|-
TGTGCCAGCAGACTAGGACTTGGCACAGATACGCAGTATTTT
CASRLGLGTDTQYF
>15|TRBV5-1|-|TRBJ1-1|-
TGCGCCAGCAGCTTGGTGGCAGGCTTGAACACTGAAGCTTTCTTT
CASSLVAGLNTEAFF
>14|TRBV7-9|-|TRBJ1-1|TRBD1
TGTGCCAGCAGCTTAGAGACAGGACAGGGGGCCGCTTTCTTT
CASSLETGQGAAFF
>15|TRBV7-2|-|TRBJ1-2|TRBD1
TGTGCCAGCAGCTGGGGACAGGGGGCGGACTATGGCTACACCTTC
CASSWGQGADYGYTF
>16|TRBV7-9|-|TRBJ2-1|TRBD2
TGTGCCAGCAGCTCCCCGGCGGGAGGGGCTTTGGATGAGCAGTTCTTC
CASSSPAGGALDEQFF
>13|TRBV7-8|once|TRBJ2-5|TRBD2
TGTGCCAGCAGCCAGGGACTAGAAGAGACCCAGTACTTC
CASSQGLEETQYF
>16|TRBV4-1|-|TRBJ2-2|-
TGCGCCAGCAGCCAAGATCCTGGCAGGAACACCGGGGAGCTGTTTTTT
CASSQDPGRNTGELFF
>18|TRBV25-1|-|TRBJ2-2|TRBD2
TGTGCCAGCAGTGAATGGGGCAGGAGCGGGAGGGCCACCGGGGAGCTGTTTTTT
CASSEWGRSGRATGELFF
>18|TRBV18|-|TRBJ2-1|TRBD2
TGTGCCAGCTCACCATCCGACAGGACCGGGACTAGCGTTAGTGAGCAGTTCTTC
CASSPSDRTGTSVSEQFF
>17|TRBV18|-|TRBJ1-3|-
TGTGCCAGCTCACCATTTCTTCAGGGTCAGTCTGGAAACACCATATATTTT
CASSPFLQGQSGNTIYF
>14|TRBV13|-|TRBJ1-6|-
TGTGCCAGCAGCTTGGGACTTAATAATTCACCCCTCCACTTT
CASSLGLNNSPLHF
>15|TRBV6-5|-|TRBJ1-5|TRBD1
TGTGCCAGCAGTACTGGACAGGGTTTAACTCAGCCCCAGCATTTT
CASSTGQGLTQPQHF
>14|TRBV5-1|-|TRBJ2-7|TRBD1
TGCGCCAGCAGCTACCCTACAGGGGGTACCGAGCAGTACTTC
CASSYPTGGTEQYF
>14|TRBV5-6|-|TRBJ2-5|-
TGTGCCAGCAGCTTGGGCGTGCTGTTGGAGACCCAGTACTTC
CASSLGVLLETQYF
>16|TRBV11-2|few|TRBJ2-3|TRBD2
TGTGCCAGCAGCTTAGCGGGAGGGCCTGGCACAGATACGCAGTATTTT
CASSLAGGPGTDTQYF
>13|TRBV19|-|TRBJ1-1|-
TGTGCCAGTGGGAGGTTAGGGAACACTGAAGCTTTCTTT
CASGRLGNTEAFF
>18|TRBV5-4|-|TRBJ2-6|-
TGTGCCAGCAGCCTTGTGAGGGGCAGTCTAGGAGGGGCCAACGCCCTGACTTTC
CASSLVRGSLGGANALTF
>15|TRBV6-1|-|TRBJ1-4|TRBD1
TGTGCCAGCAGTGTTTTTACAGGGGGGTGGGAAAAACTGTTTTTT
CASSVFTGGWEKLFF
>11|TRBV5-6|-|TRBJ2-7|-
TGTGCCAGCGGCCGGGGCTACGAGCAGTACTTC
CASGRGYEQYF
>15|TRBV6-6|-|TRBJ2-2|-
TGTGCCAGCAAGGATCGGGGGCGGAACACCGGGGAGCTGTTTTTT
CASKDRGRNTGELFF
>14|TRBV2|-|TRBJ2-1|-
TGTGCCAGCGGTGAGTGGGAGGAAGGTAATGAGCAGTTCTTC
CASGEWEEGNEQFF
>17|TRBV7-9|-|TRBJ2-3|TRBD2
TGTGCCAGCAGCTCACCGGTGCTAGCGGCCCGCACAGATACGCAGTATTTT
CASSSPVLAARTDTQYF
>12|TRBV28|-|TRBJ2-4|-
TGTGCCAGCAGTTTGCCCCAAAACATTCAGTACTTC
CASSLPQNIQYF
>16|TRBV19|-|TRBJ2-3|TRBD2
TGTGCCAGTAGTATAGGGACTAGCGCTGACACAGATACGCAGTATTTT
CASSIGTSADTDTQYF
>21|TRBV4-1|-|TRBJ2-4|TRBD2
TGCGCCAGCAGCCAAGATTCCCCTACTAGCGGGAGATCGTCGTGGGAAAACATTCAGTACTTC
CASSQDSPTSGRSSWENIQYF
>14|TRBV27|-|TRBJ2-1|-
TGTGCCAGCAGTTCTCATGGTTCCTACAATGAGCAGTTCTTC
CASSSHGSYNEQFF
>15|TRBV18|-|TRBJ1-1|-
TGTGCCAGCTCACACTCTCCGCAGGGGAACACTGAAGCTTTCTTT
CASSHSPQGNTEAFF
>12|TRBV6-6|-|TRBJ2-2|-
TGTGCTGTAGAGTTGAACACCGGGGAGCTGTTTTTT
CAVELNTGELFF
>15|TRBV10-3|-|TRBJ2-1|-
TGTGCCATCAGTGAGGGGAGTCTCCCTGTTGGTGAGCAGTTCTTC
CAISEGSLPVGEQFF
>15|TRBV28|-|TRBJ1-1|-
TGTGCCAGCAGTTCCGCGGGGGACGGAGGGACTGAAGCTTTCTTT
CASSSAGDGGTEAFF